The entry that follows covers one T cell receptor beta chain sequence. Antigen specificity is unknown. Clones were read by immunoSEQ multiplex PCR, and TCRdb kept only the in-frame ones, dropping some. The sample includes some 640,000 clones, more than 70% of them seen just once. This sample is part of a study of Ad26.COV2.S vaccination and SARS-CoV-2 variants. Study information: Recipients of Ad26.COV2.S got it intramuscularly, once or twice 56 days apart.

Germline V gives CDR1 LNHNV, CDR2 YYDKDF (reference sequence). The CDR3 is 14 residues long. Deletions cut 0 bases from V and 0 bases from J, with 5 bases between. Study results and limitations: The analyses of TCR breadth and depth may have understated the size of total T cell responses.

Indicated treatment: roughly 18 received Ad26.COV2.S at low or high dose, single or two shots; about 5 received placebo; per-sample allocation not given. Sampling was done on day 63 after the first vaccine or placebo injection. An adult of 18-55 years in Boston served as donor. An Ad26 vector expressing Wuhan-strain SARS-CoV-2 spike served as the vaccine. The sequence was obtained from a person between 18 and 59 years old who received the Ad26.COV2.S COVID-19 vaccine or a placebo. The rearrangement uses TRBV15 and TRBJ2-5, with D tentatively TRBD2 (5 bases). The material sequenced was peripheral blood, taken in a trial of Ad26.COV2.S vaccine versus placebo. The CDR3 region is CATSRDGNQETQYF. The CDR3 nucleotides read TGTGCCACCAGCAGAGACGGGAACCAAGAGACCCAGTACTTC.